These 2 T cell receptor beta chains share one sample of origin, sequenced in a study of T cell responses to AZD1222 COVID-19 vaccine (dated by TCRdb to the early 2020s). The sample's time point label, in plain terms: about 28 days (+/-7) after the second vaccine dose. Receptors were amplified or captured by the immunoSEQ multiplex PCR assay. Not all clones reach the TCRdb copy of this immuneACCESS table, which keeps in-frame sequences only. Checked studies attribute under half of the gap to unresolved V genes and leave the rest unexplained. The sample profile shows over 100,000 clones; around 90% of them were found once. The ten largest clonotypes hold about 2.5% of the sample. The sequenced sample was peripheral blood, obtained 28 days after the second AZD1222 dose. These receptor sequences come from an adult who received the AZD1222 COVID-19 vaccine.

The chain links TRBV20-1 to TRBJ1-2, with D perhaps TRBD1 (6 bases). Per the germline V gene, CDR1 is DFQATT and CDR2 is SNEGSKA (reference sequence). This CDR3 contains 13 residues. V was pared by 3 bases and J by 5 bases, with 13 bases between. As DNA, the CDR3 is TGCAGTGCTAGTGAGGGGGGAAAATATGGCTACACCTTC. Translation: CSASEGGKYGYTF.

The V gene is TRBV25-1, the J gene TRBJ2-7; unclear D gene. Between the trimmed V and J ends, which lost 6 bases and 1 base, there was a span of 4 bases. CDR1 and CDR2 (germline): MGHDK, SYGVNS. CDR3 length equals 11 residues. The CDR3 spells CASSQSYEQYF. The CDR3 nucleotides read TGTGCCAGCAGCCAGTCCTACGAGCAGTACTTC.